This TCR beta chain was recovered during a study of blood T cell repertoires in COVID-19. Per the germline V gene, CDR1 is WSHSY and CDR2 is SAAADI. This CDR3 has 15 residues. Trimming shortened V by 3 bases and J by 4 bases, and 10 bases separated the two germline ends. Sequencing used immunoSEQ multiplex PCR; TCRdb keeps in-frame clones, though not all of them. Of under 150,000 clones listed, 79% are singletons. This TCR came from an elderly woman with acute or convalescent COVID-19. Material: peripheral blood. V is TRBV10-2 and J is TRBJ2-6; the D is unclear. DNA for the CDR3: TGCGCCAGCAGTGAATCCACAGCCGGGGCCAACGTCCTGACTTTC. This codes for CASSESTAGANVLTF.